A selection of T cell receptor beta chains follows, all from one sample in a study of CD8 T cells in ankylosing spondylitis. A single record per CDR3 protein comes from TCRdb applying MiXCR to the 5' RACE reads. The repertoire holds approximately 240,000 distinct CDR3 sequences, with about 10% as singletons. Sequencing input: blood, either unsorted or a sorted T cell fraction (not recorded which). The receptors come from a male donor with ankylosing spondylitis or in good health (not recorded which). Each CDR3 is given with its conserved first and last residue. Each record gives: V gene, clone size, D gene, J gene, CDR3 protein, CDR3 DNA. The D gene is left open where the match is weak. Expanded clones are given a class, and other clones once, few, many or no size at all.

V: TRBV20-1
size: many
D: TRBD1
J: TRBJ2-7
CDR3: CSARQGEREYF
DNA: TGCAGTGCCAGGCAGGGGGAAAGGGAGTACTTC

V: TRBV20-1
size: many
D: .
J: TRBJ2-7
CDR3: CSAREASYEQYF
DNA: TGCAGTGCTAGAGAGGCGAGCTACGAGCAGTACTTC

V: TRBV18
size: .
D: .
J: TRBJ1-1
CDR3: CASSPDRHTEAFF
DNA: TGTGCCAGCTCACCAGACAGACACACTGAAGCTTTCTTT

V: TRBV12-3/TRBV12-4
size: many
D: .
J: TRBJ1-1
CDR3: CASSSFQGLAFF
DNA: TGTGCCAGCAGCTCCTTTCAGGGGTTAGCTTTCTTT

V: TRBV25-1
size: many
D: .
J: TRBJ1-5
CDR3: CASSEFSSNQPQHF
DNA: TGTGCCAGCAGTGAATTCAGTAGCAATCAGCCCCAGCATTTT

V: TRBV29-1
size: many
D: TRBD1
J: TRBJ2-6
CDR3: CSENRDRELPLIISGANVLTF
DNA: TGCAGCGAAAATAGGGACAGGGAACTACCTCTTATTATCTCTGGGGCCAACGTCCTGACTTTC

V: TRBV25-1
size: many
D: .
J: TRBJ2-2
CDR3: CASSESPENTGELFF
DNA: TGTGCCAGCAGTGAAAGTCCAGAGAACACCGGGGAGCTGTTTTTT

V: TRBV7-9
size: many
D: TRBD1
J: TRBJ1-1
CDR3: CASSHADRTEAFF
DNA: TGTGCCAGCAGCCATGCGGACAGGACTGAAGCTTTCTTT

V: TRBV7-9
size: many
D: TRBD2
J: TRBJ2-7
CDR3: CASSSTGGWRYEQYF
DNA: TGTGCCAGCAGCTCTACGGGGGGGTGGCGGTACGAGCAGTACTTC

V: TRBV6-6
size: .
D: TRBD1
J: TRBJ1-3
CDR3: CASCDRAGNTIYF
DNA: TGTGCCAGCTGTGACAGGGCTGGAAACACCATATATTTT

V: TRBV6-5
size: .
D: .
J: TRBJ1-1
CDR3: CASSLNRIEAFF
DNA: TGTGCCAGCAGCCTTAACAGGATAGAAGCTTTCTTT

V: TRBV3-1
size: many
D: .
J: TRBJ1-1
CDR3: CASSQRVGTEAFF
DNA: TGTGCCAGCAGCCAGAGGGTTGGGACTGAAGCTTTCTTT

V: TRBV10-2
size: .
D: TRBD2
J: TRBJ2-3
CDR3: CASSDLAGADTQYF
DNA: TGCGCCAGCAGTGACCTAGCGGGAGCAGATACGCAGTATTTT

V: TRBV7-2
size: many
D: .
J: TRBJ1-6
CDR3: CASSLFSSPLHF
DNA: TGTGCCAGCAGCTTATTTTCTTCACCCCTCCACTTT